This T cell receptor beta chain appears in the sequencing data of a study of shared clonotypes between healthy human individuals. For the study at large: In total, the donors were a couple of women and a few men aged 18 to 49. Three plates were used per donor for CD4 naive, three for CD4 memory, two for CD8 naive and one for CD8 memory. Broader study findings: Estimated richness values were generally larger in naive subsets than in memory subsets.

Partitioning of CD4+ cells yielded a CD45RA+ naive subset and a CD45RA-negative memory subset. This CDR3 is built from 11 residues. Only in-frame clones appear in the TCRdb table, and some are missing; sequencing was by immunoSEQ multiplex PCR. The profile shows over 850,000 clones, approximately 80% of them singletons. As concerns this clone: Its matching antigen is unknown.

The source of this sequence is a man aged 18 to 30 in good health. Some clones in this sample may be carry-over from other donors' samples. The source material was memory CD4+ T cells from PBMCs. Subset in this sample: CD45RA-negative fraction. V gene TRBV21-1 combines with J gene TRBJ2-4; TRBD1, the D gene given by the table, was not confirmed from the DNA. TRBV21-1 is marked as a pseudogene. The CDR3 here is CASPTLNIQYF. CDR3 sequence (DNA): TGTGCCAGCCCAACATTGAACATTCAGTACTTC.